The next 17 T cell receptor beta chains were all read from a single sample in a study of T cells in Graves' hyperthyroidism and ophthalmopathy. Amplification yielded TCR beta CDR3 regions, with RNA transcripts as the source. The HTBI primer set drove a first-round RT-PCR of the TCR CDR3. TCRdb recomputed calls from the multiplex PCR reads with MiXCR, one row per CDR3 protein. The sample has hundreds of thousands of distinct CDR3 sequences, just under 45% seen once. Specimen: peripheral blood or thyroid tissue (not recorded which). These receptor sequences come from an adult man with Graves' disease, either hyperthyroidism or ophthalmopathy (not recorded which).

This rearrangement joins TRBV19 to TRBJ1-1; D gene unclear. The CDR3 is 11 residues long. Germline CDR1 LNHDA, CDR2 SQIVND (reference sequence). V lost 5 bases to trimming and J lost 11 bases, with 12 bases between them. Here the CDR3 reads CASSPRGMAFF. In DNA form, the CDR3 reads TGTGCCAGTAGTCCCCGGGGAATGGCTTTCTTT.

The chain couples TRBV7-9 to TRBJ2-7; 12 bases fit TRBD1. CDR3 length equals 13 residues. CDR1 and CDR2 from the germline V gene are SEHNR and FQNEAQ (reference sequence). The V and J ends lost 6 bases and 7 bases, in that order; junction bases with no gene match: 4. The CDR3 region is CASRGTGGWEQYF. The CDR3 DNA reads TGTGCCAGCAGAGGGACAGGGGGCTGGGAGCAGTACTTC. Supplemented by reference TRBV7-9 and TRBJ2-7, the full variable domain reads DTGVSQNPRHKITKRGQNVTFRCDPISEHNRLYWYRQTLGQGPEFLTYFQNEAQLEKSRLLSDRFSAERPKGSFSTLEIQRTEQGDSAMYLCASRGTGGWEQYFGPGTRLTVT.

This clonotype has ten or more counts. The chain is built from TRBV7-8 and TRBJ1-5; no reliable D call. CDR3 length: 14 residues. Germline-derived CDR1 and CDR2 are SGHVS and FQNEAQ. V gave up 4 bases and J gave up 5 bases, with 12 bases separating them. CDR3 DNA sequence: TGTGCCAGCAGCTCTCGACCGAGCGATCAGCCCCAGCATTTT. It codes for CASSSRPSDQPQHF.

This clonotype was picked up a small number of times. The gene calls are TRBV10-3 and TRBJ1-2; TRBD1 matches 9 bases. The CDR3 is 16 amino acids. Germline V gives CDR1 ENHRY, CDR2 SYGVKD. V shed 2 bases, J shed 6 bases, and the junction held 10 bases outside the gene matches. The CDR3 region is CAISEIGTGYVDGYTF. The CDR3 DNA reads TGTGCCATCAGTGAGATTGGGACAGGGTATGTGGATGGCTACACCTTC.

This clonotype was observed many times. A junction boundary mismatches the germline segment, possibly from a read error. The chain couples TRBV7-8 to TRBJ2-7, with TRBD1 identical over 7 bases. Germline CDR1 reads SGHVS; CDR2 reads FQNEAQ. CDR3 length: 13 amino acids. Here the CDR3 reads CASSQGQTYEQYF. In nucleotides, the CDR3 is TGCGCCAGCAGCCAGGGACAGACCTACGAGCAGTACTTC.

V is TRBV11-1 and J is TRBJ1-5; no firm D call. The CDR3 is made up of 12 amino acids. Germline V gene sequence: CDR1 SGHAT, CDR2 FQDESV (reference sequence). Trimming stripped 9 bases from V and 1 base from J, with 7 bases between. This CDR3 is CASTTSNQPQHF. DNA for the CDR3: TGTGCCAGTACCACAAGCAATCAGCCCCAGCATTTT.

Details on this clonotype: Just one base apart from a much larger clone, this may be a read error. The rearrangement links TRBV7-2 to TRBJ1-2; 8 nucleotides agree with TRBD1. The CDR3 spans 17 residues. CDR1 is SGHTA, CDR2 FQGNSA, per germline. J gave up 5 bases and V 0 bases, and 11 bases lay outside the gene matches. CDR3 protein: CTSSLARGRTGRYGYTF. In nucleotides, the CDR3 is TGTACCAGCAGCTTAGCTCGAGGGCGGACAGGGCGGTATGGCTACACCTTC.

The chain uses TRBV19 and TRBJ1-2; D unclear. This CDR3 comprises 14 residues. V gave up 2 bases and J gave up 1 base, with 8 bases separating them. Germline-derived CDR1 and CDR2 are LNHDA and SQIVND (reference sequence). The CDR3 is CASSISGSNYGYTF. Here the CDR3 DNA reads TGTGCCAGTAGTATAAGCGGCAGTAACTATGGCTACACCTTC.

For this clonotype: A clone one base away is much larger, so this may be a read error. Lacking the conserved final phenylalanine or tryptophan, this CDR3 likely reflects a read error. The V gene is TRBV10-3, the J gene TRBJ2-5, with 8 bases aligning to TRBD1. CDR3 length: 14 residues. The germline gives CDR1 ENHRY, CDR2 SYGVKD. After removal of 6 bases from V and 2 bases from J, the junction contained 5 bases not matched to a gene. CDR3 in amino acids: CAIRTTGGQETQYS. The CDR3 coding sequence is TGTGCCATCAGGACTACAGGGGGACAAGAGACCCAGTACTCC.

The V gene is TRBV12-3 or TRBV12-4, the J gene TRBJ1-2, with 7 bases matching TRBD1. CDR3 length: 13 residues. After removal of 2 bases from V and 10 bases from J, the junction contained 7 bases not matched to a gene. CDR3 sequence: CASSLSFQGVYTF. Here the CDR3 DNA reads TGTGCCAGCAGTTTATCGTTTCAGGGGGTCTACACCTTC.

As to this clonotype: A read error may produce the germline difference seen at one junction end. DNA for the CDR3: TGCAGTGCGAGAGGACAGAGGGACAATCAGCCCCAGCATTTT. It encodes CSARGQRDNQPQHF. The V gene is TRBV20-1, the J gene TRBJ1-5, with D maybe TRBD1 (6 bases). The CDR3 consists of 14 residues. CDR1 is DFQATT and CDR2 is SNEGSKA in the germline V gene (reference sequence).

This clonotype has only a few counts. Its ends do not fully match the called genes, so a read error is possible. The chain employs TRBV24-1 and TRBJ1-4; D remains unclear. Germline-derived CDR1 and CDR2 are KGHDR and SFDVKD. The CDR3 sequence is 14 residues long. DNA of the CDR3: TGTGCCAGCAGTTTAGGACGTTTCGGGGAAAAACTGTTTTTT. This sequence encodes CASSLGRFGEKLFF.

The chain recombines TRBV7-9 with TRBJ1-2, with TRBD1 identical over 7 bases. Germline V CDR1 and CDR2: SEHNR, FQNEAQ (reference sequence). The CDR3 runs to 15 residues. V was pared by 5 bases and J by 4 bases, with 10 bases of the junction left unmatched. CDR3 loop: CASSQSGRGPYGYTF. Written as DNA, the CDR3 is TGTGCCAGCAGCCAAAGTGGGAGGGGGCCCTATGGCTACACCTTC.

The sample holds many counts of this clonotype. The chain employs TRBV7-8 and TRBJ2-7; D is possibly TRBD1 or TRBD2 (5 bases each). The CDR3 has 16 amino acids. The ends were cut back, 0 bases at V and 5 bases at J, with 17 bases in the middle. CDR1 is SGHVS and CDR2 is FQNEAQ in the germline V gene. The DNA for the CDR3 is TGTGCCAGCAGCTTAGCGGTCAGAGGGACCGGGCACGAGCAGTACTTC. Translating it yields CASSLAVRGTGHEQYF.

Many counts were recorded for this clonotype. The rearrangement links TRBV6-5 to TRBJ2-5; D might be TRBD2 (5 bases). Germline V CDR1 and CDR2: MNHEY, SVGAGI. Trimming left V 9 bases short and J 4 bases short, with 18 bases between. The CDR3 has 14 amino acids. The CDR3 coding sequence is TGTGCCAGTTCGGAAACTAGGAGTGGAGAGACCCAGTACTTC. Residues: CASSETRSGETQYF.

This clonotype was counted many times. The chain links TRBV7-9 to TRBJ2-7; 7 bases line up with TRBD1. CDR3 size: 13 residues. CDR1 is SEHNR and CDR2 is FQNEAQ in the germline V gene (reference sequence). V shed 4 bases, J shed 3 bases, and the junction held 3 bases outside the gene matches. The CDR3: CASSSWTGYEQYF. CDR3 sequence (DNA): TGTGCCAGCAGCTCCTGGACAGGCTACGAGCAGTACTTC.

This clonotype has just one count. The genes are TRBV10-3 and TRBJ2-2; TRBD1 matches at 10 bases. The trim removed 5 bases at V and 3 bases at J, leaving 3 bases unmatched. This CDR3 has 15 amino acids. The germline V gene encodes CDR1 ENHRY and CDR2 SYGVKD. CDR3 bases: TGTGCCATCAGTTGGACAGGGGGTGACACCGGGGAGCTGTTTTTT. The encoded protein is CAISWTGGDTGELFF.